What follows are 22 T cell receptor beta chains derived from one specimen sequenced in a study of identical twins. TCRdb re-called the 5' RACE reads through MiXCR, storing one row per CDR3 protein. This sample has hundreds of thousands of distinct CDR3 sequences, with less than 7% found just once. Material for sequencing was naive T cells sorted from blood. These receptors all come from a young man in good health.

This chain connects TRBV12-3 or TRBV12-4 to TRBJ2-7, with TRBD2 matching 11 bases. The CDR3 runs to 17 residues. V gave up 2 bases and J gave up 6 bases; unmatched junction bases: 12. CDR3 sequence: CASSLFLAGGLSGEQYF. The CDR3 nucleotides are TGTGCCAGCAGTTTATTCCTAGCGGGAGGCCTATCGGGCGAGCAGTACTTC.

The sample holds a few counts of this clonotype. The CDR3 nucleotides are TGCGCCAGCAGCCCAATCAACGGGGGCACCGGGGAGCTGTTTTTT. Its translation: CASSPINGGTGELFF. The chain carries TRBV5-1 and TRBJ2-2; TRBD2 is a possible D gene (6 bases). This CDR3 has 15 amino acids. V lost 4 bases to trimming and J lost 4 bases, with 14 bases between them. Germline CDR1 reads SGHRS; CDR2 reads YFSETQ.

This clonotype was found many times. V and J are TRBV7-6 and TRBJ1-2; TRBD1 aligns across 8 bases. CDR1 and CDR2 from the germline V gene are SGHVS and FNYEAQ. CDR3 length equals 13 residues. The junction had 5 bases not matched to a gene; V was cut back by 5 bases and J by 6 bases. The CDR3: CASSPMTGDGYTF. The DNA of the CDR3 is TGTGCCAGCAGCCCCATGACAGGGGATGGCTACACCTTC. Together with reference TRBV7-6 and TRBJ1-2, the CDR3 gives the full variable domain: GAGVSQSPRYKVTKRGQDVALRCDPISGHVSLYWYRQALGQGPEFLTYFNYEAQQDKSGLPNDRFSAERPEGSISTLTIQRTEQRDSAMYRCASSPMTGDGYTFGSGTRLTVV.

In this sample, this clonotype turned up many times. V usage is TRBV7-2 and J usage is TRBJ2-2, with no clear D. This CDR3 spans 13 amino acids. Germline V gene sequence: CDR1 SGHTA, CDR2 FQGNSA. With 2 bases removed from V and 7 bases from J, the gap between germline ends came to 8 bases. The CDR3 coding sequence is TGTGCCAGCAGCTTATTATTTGTCGGGGAGCTGTTTTTT. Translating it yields CASSLLFVGELFF.

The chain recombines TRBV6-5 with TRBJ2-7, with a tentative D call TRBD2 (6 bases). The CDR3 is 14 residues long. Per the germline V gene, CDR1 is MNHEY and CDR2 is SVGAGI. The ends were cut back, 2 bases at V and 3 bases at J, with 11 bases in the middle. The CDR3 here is CASSYLGTYYEQYF. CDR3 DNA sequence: TGTGCCAGCAGTTACCTGGGGACTTACTACGAGCAGTACTTC.

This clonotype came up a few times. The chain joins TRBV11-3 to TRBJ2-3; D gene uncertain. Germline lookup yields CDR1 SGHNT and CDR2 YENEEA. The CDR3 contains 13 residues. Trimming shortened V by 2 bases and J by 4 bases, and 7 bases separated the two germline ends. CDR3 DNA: TGTGCCAGCAGCTTAAATTCGGCAGATACGCAGTATTTT. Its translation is CASSLNSADTQYF.

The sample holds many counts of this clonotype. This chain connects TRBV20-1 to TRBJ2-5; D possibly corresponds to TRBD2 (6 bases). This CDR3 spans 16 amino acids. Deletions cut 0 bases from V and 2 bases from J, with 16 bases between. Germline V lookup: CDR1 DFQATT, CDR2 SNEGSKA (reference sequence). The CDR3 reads CSARDFASASQETQYF. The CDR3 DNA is TGCAGTGCTAGAGATTTCGCTAGCGCTTCTCAAGAGACCCAGTACTTC.

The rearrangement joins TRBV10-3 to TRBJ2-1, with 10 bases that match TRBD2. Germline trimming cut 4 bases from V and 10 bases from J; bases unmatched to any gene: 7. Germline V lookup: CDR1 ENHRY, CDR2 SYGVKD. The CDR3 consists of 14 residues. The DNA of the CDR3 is TGTGCCATCAGTGGGGCTAGCGGGAGAGGAGAGCAGTTCTTC. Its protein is CAISGASGRGEQFF.

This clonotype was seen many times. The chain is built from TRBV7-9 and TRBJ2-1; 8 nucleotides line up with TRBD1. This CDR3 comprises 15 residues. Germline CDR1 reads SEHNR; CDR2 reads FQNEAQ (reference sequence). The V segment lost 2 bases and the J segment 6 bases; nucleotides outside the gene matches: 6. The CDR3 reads CASSLLTGDGNEQFF. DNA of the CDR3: TGTGCCAGCAGCTTACTGACAGGGGACGGCAATGAGCAGTTCTTC. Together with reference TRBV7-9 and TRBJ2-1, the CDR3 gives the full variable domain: DTGVSQNPRHKITKRGQNVTFRCDPISEHNRLYWYRQTLGQGPEFLTYFQNEAQLEKSRLLSDRFSAERPKGSFSTLEIQRTEQGDSAMYLCASSLLTGDGNEQFFGPGTRLTVL.

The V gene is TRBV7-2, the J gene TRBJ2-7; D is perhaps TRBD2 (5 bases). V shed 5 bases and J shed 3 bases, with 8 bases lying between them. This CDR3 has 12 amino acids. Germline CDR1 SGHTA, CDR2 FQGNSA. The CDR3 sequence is CASSATIYEQYF. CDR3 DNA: TGTGCCAGCAGCGCGACTATCTACGAGCAGTACTTC.

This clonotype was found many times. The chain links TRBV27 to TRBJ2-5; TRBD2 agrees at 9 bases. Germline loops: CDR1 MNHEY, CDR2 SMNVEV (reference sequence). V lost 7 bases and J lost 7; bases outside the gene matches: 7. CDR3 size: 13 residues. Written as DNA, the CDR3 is TGTGCCAGCACCCTGACTAGCGGAGGGACCCAGTACTTC. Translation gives CASTLTSGGTQYF.

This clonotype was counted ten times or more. The CDR3 loop is CASSSSGILTGELFF. The CDR3 bases are TGCGCCAGCAGCTCATCAGGGATCCTCACCGGGGAGCTGTTTTTT. The chain employs TRBV5-1 and TRBJ2-2; perhaps TRBD1 as D (5 bases). The CDR3 is 15 residues long. Germline lookup yields CDR1 SGHRS and CDR2 YFSETQ. The V and J ends lost 3 bases and 4 bases respectively, with 13 bases between them.

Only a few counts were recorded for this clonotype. This CDR3 reads CASSRDRTSTDTQYF. CDR3 in DNA: TGTGCCAGCAGCAGGGACAGAACTAGCACAGATACGCAGTATTTT. V usage is TRBV11-1 and J usage is TRBJ2-3; the match to TRBD1 covers 7 bases. The V and J ends lost 5 bases and 0 bases, in that order; junction bases with no gene match: 5. The CDR3 contains 15 residues. CDR1 and CDR2 (germline): SGHAT, FQDESV (reference sequence).

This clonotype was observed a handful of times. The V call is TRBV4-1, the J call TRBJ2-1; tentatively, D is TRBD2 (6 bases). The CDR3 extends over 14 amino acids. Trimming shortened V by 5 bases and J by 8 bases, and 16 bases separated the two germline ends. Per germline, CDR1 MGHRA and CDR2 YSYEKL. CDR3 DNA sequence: TGCGCCAGCAGCGCCCTAGCGATATCCGATGAGCAGTTCTTC. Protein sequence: CASSALAISDEQFF.

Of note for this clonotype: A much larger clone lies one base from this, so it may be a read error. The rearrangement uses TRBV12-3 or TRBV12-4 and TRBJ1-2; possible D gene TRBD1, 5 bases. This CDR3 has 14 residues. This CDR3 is CASTPRGYNYRYTF. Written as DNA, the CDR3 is TGTGCCAGCACCCCACGGGGCTATAACTATCGCTACACCTTC.

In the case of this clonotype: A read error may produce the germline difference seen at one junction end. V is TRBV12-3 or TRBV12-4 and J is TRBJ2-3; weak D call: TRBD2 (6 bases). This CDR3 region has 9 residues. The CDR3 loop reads CASSFGGKF. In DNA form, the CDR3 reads TGTGCCAGCAGTTTCGGCGGGAAGTTC.

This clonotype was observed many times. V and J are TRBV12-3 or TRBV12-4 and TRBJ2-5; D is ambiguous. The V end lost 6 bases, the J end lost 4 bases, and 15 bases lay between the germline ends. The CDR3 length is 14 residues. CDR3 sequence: CASRTPDFGETQYF. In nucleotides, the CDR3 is TGTGCCAGCAGAACCCCCGACTTCGGAGAGACCCAGTACTTC.

The DNA of the CDR3 is TGTGCCAGCAGTCCACACAGGGGAAGGAGGTACAATGAGCAGTTCTTC. It translates to CASSPHRGRRYNEQFF. The V and J genes are TRBV12-3 or TRBV12-4 and TRBJ2-1, with 7 bases matching TRBD1. The CDR3 is 16 amino acids. The junction had 11 bases not matched to a gene; V was cut back by 5 bases and J by 4 bases.

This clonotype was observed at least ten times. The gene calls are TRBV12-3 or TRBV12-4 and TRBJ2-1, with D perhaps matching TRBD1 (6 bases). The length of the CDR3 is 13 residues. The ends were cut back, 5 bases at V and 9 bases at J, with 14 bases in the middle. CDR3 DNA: TGTGCCAGCAGTCGAGGACAGTTCGGTGAGCAGTTCTTC. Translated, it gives CASSRGQFGEQFF.

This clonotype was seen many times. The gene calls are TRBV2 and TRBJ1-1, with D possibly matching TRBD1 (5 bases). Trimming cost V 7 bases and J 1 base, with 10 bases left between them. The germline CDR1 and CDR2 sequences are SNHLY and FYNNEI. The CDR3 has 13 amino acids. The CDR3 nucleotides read TGTGCCAGCATATGGGGGGAGAACACTGAAGCTTTCTTT. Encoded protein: CASIWGENTEAFF. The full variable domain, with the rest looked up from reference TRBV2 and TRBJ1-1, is EPEVTQTPSHQVTQMGQEVILRCVPISNHLYFYWYRQILGQKVEFLVSFYNNEISEKSEIFDDQFSVERPDGSNFTLKIRSTKLEDSAMYFCASIWGENTEAFFGQGTRLTVV.

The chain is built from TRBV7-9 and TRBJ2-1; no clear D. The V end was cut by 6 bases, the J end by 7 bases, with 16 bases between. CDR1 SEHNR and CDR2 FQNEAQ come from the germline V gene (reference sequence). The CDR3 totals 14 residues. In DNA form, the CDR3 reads TGTGCCAGCAGTTCGAAGGTGCTTTGGAATGAGCAGTTCTTC. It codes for CASSSKVLWNEQFF.

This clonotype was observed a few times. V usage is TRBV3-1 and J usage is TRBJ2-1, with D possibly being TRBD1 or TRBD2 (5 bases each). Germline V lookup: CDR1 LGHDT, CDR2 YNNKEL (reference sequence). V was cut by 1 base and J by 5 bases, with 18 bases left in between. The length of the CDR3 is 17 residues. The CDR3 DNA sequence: TGTGCCAGCAGCCAAGGCGAACCGGGGCCTTTGAACAATGAGCAGTTCTTC. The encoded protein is CASSQGEPGPLNNEQFF.